This record looks at one T cell receptor (beta chain) sequence and its context. Its antigen is unidentified. Original methodology: ImmunoSEQ only sent back junction sequences with no quality scores, so filtering was done differently. Here immunoSEQ multiplex PCR was the method, and the copy in TCRdb shows in-frame clones only, minus some. V, J and clone size derive from that table, while D and trimming were established from the DNA sequence. The sample holds a few million clones, approximately 95% seen once. Germline trimming cut 0 bases from V and 0 bases from J; bases unmatched to any gene: 8. This CDR3 spans 18 amino acids. Per germline, CDR1 SGDLS and CDR2 YYNGEE. These data are taken from a study of shared clonotypes between healthy human individuals. Broader study findings: For naive CD4 cells, around 5% of clonotypes were shared across a few donors.

The rearrangement uses TRBV9 and TRBJ2-7; 11 bases are shared with TRBD2. The receptor's source is a young man in good health. The specimen sequenced was naive CD4+ T cells sorted from blood. Noted subset: CD45RA+ positively selected. This CDR3 is CASSVGLAGSLSSYEQYF. The CDR3 DNA is TGTGCCAGCAGCGTAGGACTAGCGGGGTCCCTAAGCTCCTACGAGCAGTACTTC.